A single T cell receptor beta chain is shown here with its context. Assay used: immunoSEQ multiplex PCR; TCRdb lists only in-frame clones, some missing. Among approximately 110,000 clones listed, more than 80% were seen once. The data derive from a study of blood T cell repertoires in COVID-19. This clonotype was obtained from an elderly woman with acute or convalescent COVID-19. Specimen: peripheral blood.

CDR3 sequence (DNA): TGTGCCAGCTCCCGGGACAGCTACGAGCAGTACTTC. Its protein product is CASSRDSYEQYF. V is TRBV9 and J is TRBJ2-7; TRBD1 aligns across 7 bases. Unmatched junction bases numbered 4, after V lost 7 bases and J lost 3 bases. The germline gives CDR1 SGDLS, CDR2 YYNGEE. The CDR3 spans 12 residues.